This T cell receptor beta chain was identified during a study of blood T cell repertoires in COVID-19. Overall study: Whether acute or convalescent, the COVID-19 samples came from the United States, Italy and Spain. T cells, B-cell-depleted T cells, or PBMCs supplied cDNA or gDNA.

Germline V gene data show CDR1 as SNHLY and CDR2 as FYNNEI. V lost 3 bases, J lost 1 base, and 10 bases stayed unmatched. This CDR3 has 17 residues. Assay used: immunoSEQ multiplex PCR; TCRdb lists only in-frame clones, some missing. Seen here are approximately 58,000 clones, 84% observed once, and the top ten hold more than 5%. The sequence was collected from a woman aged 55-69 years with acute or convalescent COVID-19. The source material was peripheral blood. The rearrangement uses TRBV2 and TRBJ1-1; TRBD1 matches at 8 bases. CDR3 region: CASSDAGGSKWNTEAFF. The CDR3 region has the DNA TGTGCCAGCAGTGATGCAGGGGGCTCAAAATGGAACACTGAAGCTTTCTTT.